The sequence of this T cell receptor beta chain was determined in a study of T cells in Graves' hyperthyroidism and ophthalmopathy. This clonotype was observed a few times. TCR beta CDR3 regions were amplified from RNA transcripts. HTBI primers were used for first-round RT-PCR of the TCR CDR3. TCRdb ran MiXCR on the multiplex PCR reads and lists one entry per CDR3 protein. In the table there are roughly 350,000 distinct CDR3 sequences, roughly 13% of which are singletons. The study included ophthalmopathy patients with Clinical Activity Score at least 3, NOSPECS grade at least 4 and duration under 3 months. The germline V gene encodes CDR1 GTSNPN and CDR2 SVGIG (reference sequence). V lost 1 base to trimming and J lost 13 bases, with 8 bases between them. This CDR3 has 10 residues.

Material for sequencing was blood. The TCR sequence derives from a woman in her thirties or forties with Graves' ophthalmopathy. This rearrangement joins TRBV30 to TRBJ1-3, with no clear D. For the CDR3, the DNA is TGTGCCTGGAGTGCCGCAGCTATATATTTT. Translation gives CAWSAAAIYF.